Listed below are T cell receptor beta chains from one sample, sequenced in a study of cytomegalovirus exposure and HLA in healthy donors. The method was immunoSEQ multiplex PCR; TCRdb's version includes in-frame clones alone and lacks a portion of them. The data contain fewer than 400,000 clones, roughly 86% of them singletons. Sequenced material: PBMCs. The receptors were gathered from a man aged 25-45 years in good health and CMV-seronegative. The CDR3 runs from the conserved cysteine through the conserved F or W. A D gene is named only where the DNA matches it firmly. Clone size appears in some rows only: once, few, many, or a class for an expanded clone.

-	-	TRBV7-9	TRBJ1-5	CASSLAGDDQPQHF	TGTGCCAGCAGCTTAGCAGGGGATGATCAGCCCCAGCATTTT
-	-	TRBV11-2	TRBJ1-6	CASSSPGLPNSPLHF	TGTGCCAGCAGCTCCCCGGGACTACCTAATTCACCCCTCCACTTT
-	-	TRBV5-6	TRBJ2-1	CASSLLFAGRHYNEQFF	TGTGCCAGCAGCCTACTTTTTGCGGGGCGTCACTACAATGAGCAGTTCTTC
few	TRBD2	TRBV5-1	TRBJ2-7	CASSLVASGGLYEQYF	TGCGCCAGCAGCTTGGTTGCTAGCGGGGGACTCTACGAGCAGTACTTC
-	TRBD2	TRBV9	TRBJ2-1	CASSVGLPHREEQFF	TGTGCCAGCAGCGTGGGACTACCTCATCGTGAGGAGCAGTTCTTC
few	-	TRBV19	TRBJ2-2	CASTIRDGFIGELFF	TGTGCCAGCACAATCAGGGATGGGTTCATCGGGGAGCTGTTTTTT
once	TRBD1	TRBV5-1	TRBJ2-2	CASSLTGGLPGELFF	TGCGCCAGCAGCTTAACAGGGGGGCTGCCCGGGGAGCTGTTTTTT
-	-	TRBV7-2	TRBJ1-2	CASSLSIGELANYGYTF	TGTGCCAGCAGCTTAAGTATTGGGGAGCTAGCTAACTATGGCTACACCTTC
-	TRBD1	TRBV2	TRBJ2-7	CASSPRQGLYEQYF	TGTGCCAGCAGTCCCCGACAGGGGCTCTACGAGCAGTACTTC
once	-	TRBV5-6	TRBJ1-1	CASQISTEAFF	TGTGCCAGCCAGATCAGCACTGAAGCTTTCTTT
-	-	TRBV7-9	TRBJ1-3	CASSLVLAGNTIYF	TGTGCCAGCAGCTTAGTCTTGGCCGGAAACACCATATATTTT
-	TRBD1	TRBV4-1	TRBJ2-6	CASMQGVPGANVLTF	TGCGCCAGCATGCAGGGGGTCCCTGGGGCCAACGTCCTGACTTTC
-	TRBD2	TRBV27	TRBJ2-1	CASREAGVGNEQFF	TGTGCCAGCAGAGAAGCGGGGGTGGGGAATGAGCAGTTCTTC
-	TRBD1	TRBV2	TRBJ2-7	CASGKRDSSYEQYF	TGTGCCAGCGGAAAACGGGACAGTTCCTACGAGCAGTACTTC
-	TRBD2	TRBV6-1	TRBJ2-3	CAGTSGGATDTQYF	TGTGCCGGCACTAGCGGGGGGGCGACAGATACGCAGTATTTT
-	TRBD1	TRBV7-8	TRBJ1-2	CASSIHPQGALGYTF	TGTGCCAGCAGCATCCATCCACAGGGGGCGCTTGGCTACACCTTC
-	-	TRBV7-8	TRBJ1-2	CASSFRGEGGLGYTF	TGTGCCAGCAGCTTTAGGGGCGAGGGAGGATTAGGCTACACCTTC
-	-	TRBV27	TRBJ1-1	CASSLGRGFPNTEAFF	TGTGCCAGCAGTTTAGGACGGGGGTTCCCTAACACTGAAGCTTTCTTT
-	-	TRBV6-6	TRBJ1-1	CASSYSRDGTEAFF	TGTGCCAGCAGTTACTCGAGGGATGGGACTGAAGCTTTCTTT
-	-	TRBV27	TRBJ1-5	CASSSYSNQPQHF	TGTGCCAGCAGTTCGTATAGCAATCAGCCCCAGCATTTT
-	TRBD1	TRBV6-5	TRBJ2-5	CASSEQGAGETQYF	TGTGCCAGCAGTGAACAGGGGGCAGGGGAGACCCAGTACTTC
-	-	TRBV27	TRBJ1-2	CASSLSAGNFYGYTF	TGTGCCAGCAGTTTAAGTGCCGGTAACTTCTATGGCTACACCTTC
-	TRBD2	TRBV27	TRBJ2-3	CASSSLGLASLKDTQYF	TGTGCCAGCAGTTCTCTCGGACTAGCGTCTTTAAAGGATACGCAGTATTTT
-	TRBD2	TRBV9	TRBJ2-7	CASSVVKGRESSEQYF	TGTGCCAGCAGCGTAGTTAAGGGGAGGGAGAGCTCCGAGCAGTACTTC
once	-	TRBV19	TRBJ1-5	CASNPGLWNQPQHF	TGTGCCAGTAACCCTGGACTGTGGAATCAGCCCCAGCATTTT
few	TRBD1	TRBV12-5	TRBJ2-5	CASGSGTGEETQYF	TGTGCTAGTGGTTCCGGGACAGGGGAAGAGACCCAGTACTTC